A selection of T cell receptor beta chains follows, all from one sample in a study of technical replicates of blood from several donors. The method was immunoSEQ multiplex PCR; TCRdb's version includes in-frame clones alone and lacks a portion of them. This sample carries around 80,000 clones, roughly 90% of them seen once, and the ten largest clones take approximately 0.41%. Sequenced input: T cells isolated from PBMCs. These TCRs come from a human donor in good health. The conserved cysteine and the conserved F or W are not part of the CDR3 here.

TRBV7-6	TRBJ2-2	ASSSIPQQEPGLVYTGELF
TRBV29-1	TRBJ2-1	SAGLAADSEQF
TRBV28	TRBJ2-7	ASSLALAGIYEQY
TRBV6-6	TRBJ2-3	ASKGVTDYLTDTQY
TRBV7-2	TRBJ2-7	ASSVTGGYDEQY
TRBV30	TRBJ2-1	AWRTGTSGRSYNEQF
TRBV30	TRBJ2-3	AWSVWAGGPETDTQY
TRBV18	TRBJ2-7	ASSLDTRPYEQY
TRBV18	TRBJ2-7	ASSPMTSGRPYEQY
TRBV7-9	TRBJ1-5	ASSPGGDQPQH
TRBV6-5	TRBJ2-3	ASSYSILADTQY
TRBV18	TRBJ2-3	ASSPGVAGDLMNSGTQY
TRBV30	TRBJ2-1	AWRGTSGSSYNEQF
TRBV6-6	TRBJ1-6	ASRQDYNSPLH
TRBV7-2	TRBJ2-1	ASTNRGTSYNEQF
TRBV5-4	TRBJ2-7	ASSPGTGGFEQY
TRBV4-1	TRBJ2-7	ASSQEGAGPFDEQY
TRBV18	TRBJ1-3	ASRDNGTGNTIY
TRBV9	TRBJ1-1	ASSISGGTEAF
TRBV29-1	TRBJ2-3	SVEHPAGGDTQY
TRBV9	TRBJ1-1	ASSFPYTEAF
TRBV19	TRBJ2-2	ASVKELNTGELF
TRBV4-1	TRBJ1-4	ASSQDGEKLF
TRBV25-1	TRBJ1-4	ASSGRDRVSEKLF
TRBV18	TRBJ2-2	ASSQGVTGELF
TRBV5-1	TRBJ2-3	ASSLEVGGSTDTQY
TRBV20-1	TRBJ2-7	SANTGREQY
TRBV6-6	TRBJ2-7	ATQLAAYEQY
TRBV28	TRBJ1-1	ASSLYRTGEAF
TRBV18	TRBJ2-1	ASKTSGVYNEQF
TRBV9	TRBJ2-1	ASSARQNSYNEQF
TRBV10-3	TRBJ2-7	AIRVNANYEQY
TRBV11-3	TRBJ2-7	ASSLSDSFSYEQY
TRBV5-1	TRBJ1-2	ASSLDSYGYT
TRBV9	TRBJ1-5	ASSLQGYSNQPQH
TRBV19	TRBJ1-4	ASTSGTGDEKLF